Presented here are 25 T cell receptor beta chains from one specimen sequenced in a study of blood T cell repertoires in COVID-19. Sequencing was performed with immunoSEQ multiplex PCR; in TCRdb, only in-frame clones are kept and a portion is missing. Of some 200,000 clones listed, around 87% were seen once; the top ten hold about an eighth. Sequencing was done on a sample of peripheral blood. The receptors were sampled from a woman aged 70 to 79 with COVID-19, enrolled during active disease.

The chain has TRBV28 and TRBJ1-3; D call uncertain. V was trimmed by 2 bases and J by 4 bases, leaving 15 bases between them. Germline V gives CDR1 MDHEN, CDR2 SYDVKM. The CDR3 extends over 16 amino acids. CDR3 bases: TGTGCCAGCAGTTTAACCCTTGGGTCAGGAGGAAACACCATATATTTT. Its protein is CASSLTLGSGGNTIYF.

The J gene is TRBJ1-2, the V gene TRBV6-5, with TRBD1 matching over 8 bases. V was clipped by 5 bases and J by 5 bases; unmatched bases: 7. The length of the CDR3 is 14 residues. The V gene's germline CDR1 is MNHEY and CDR2 SVGAGI. Here the CDR3 DNA reads TGTGCCAGCAGTAAACGACAGGGGATGTATGGCTACACCTTC. It translates to CASSKRQGMYGYTF.

Concerning this clone itself: One junction end does not reproduce the germline sequence, and a read error may be involved. The genes are TRBV4-1 and TRBJ1-1, with a weak D call TRBD1 (6 bases). CDR1 is MGHRA and CDR2 is YSYEKL in the germline V gene. The CDR3 sequence is 16 residues long. CDR3: CASSQGGRGMNTEAFF. The CDR3, as DNA: TGCGCCAGCAGCCAAGGGGGGCGGGGGATGAACACCGAAGCTTTCTTT.

This clone was seen once. This chain connects TRBV15 to TRBJ1-1; D remains unclear. From germline, CDR1 is LNHNV and CDR2 YYDKDF (reference sequence). This CDR3 comprises 15 residues. V was clipped by 0 bases and J by 1 base, with 9 bases between them. The CDR3 DNA follows: TGTGCCACCAGCAGAGATCGGGGTAAGAACACTGAAGCTTTCTTT. This gives the protein CATSRDRGKNTEAFF.

The sample holds one count of this clone. This chain joins TRBV29-1 and TRBJ2-5; no definite D call. This CDR3 has 10 residues. The germline gives CDR1 SQVTM, CDR2 ANQGSEA. The ends were cut back, 2 bases at V and 7 bases at J, with 5 bases in the middle. Written as DNA, the CDR3 is TGCAGCGTTGAACGCGGGACCCAGTACTTC. Encoded protein: CSVERGTQYF.

The chain has TRBV18 and TRBJ1-6, with 8 positions matching TRBD1. The germline gives CDR1 KGHSH, CDR2 LQKENI. The ends lost 4 bases at V and 8 bases at J; junction bases unmatched: 13. The CDR3 runs 17 residues. The chain's CDR3 is CASSRGQGGKGDSPLHF. The DNA of the CDR3 is TGTGCCAGCTCACGAGGACAGGGTGGTAAAGGGGATTCACCCCTCCACTTT.

J is TRBJ2-3 and V is TRBV11-2, with 11 bases fitting TRBD2. Germline V gene data show CDR1 as SGHAT and CDR2 as FQNNGV. CDR3 length: 15 residues. The V gene end was trimmed by 2 bases and the J gene end by 5 bases; junction bases not matched to a gene: 3. This CDR3 is CASSLHSGRGDTQYF. DNA for the CDR3: TGTGCCAGCAGCTTACATAGCGGGAGGGGAGATACGCAGTATTTT.

The chain is built from TRBV7-2 and TRBJ2-3, with a tentative D call TRBD2 (5 bases). Germline CDR1 SGHTA, CDR2 FQGNSA. V shed 6 bases and J shed 2 bases, with 12 bases lying between them. The CDR3 is 14 residues long. CDR3 loop: CASSRGLITDTQYF. The CDR3 DNA reads TGTGCCAGCAGTCGAGGACTGATCACAGATACGCAGTATTTT.

The V gene is TRBV6-6, the J gene TRBJ1-1, with D unclear. The V gene lost 6 bases and the J gene lost 7 bases, with 12 bases spanning the gap. CDR1 and CDR2 from the germline V gene are MNHNY and SVGAGI (reference sequence). CDR3 length: 12 residues. CDR3 in amino acids: CASRDQEIEAFF. In DNA, the CDR3 is TGTGCCAGCAGGGATCAGGAAATTGAAGCTTTCTTT.

The V and J genes are TRBV7-8 and TRBJ2-3; D gene ambiguous. V was cut by 1 base and J by 5 bases, with 13 bases left in between. The CDR3 extends over 15 amino acids. Germline-derived CDR1 and CDR2 are SGHVS and FQNEAQ. CDR3 DNA sequence: TGTGCCAGCAGCTTAGGCGGCAACCTTGTAGATACGCAGTATTTT. It codes for CASSLGGNLVDTQYF.

J is TRBJ2-5 and V is TRBV19; 7 nucleotides align to TRBD1. Germline V CDR1 and CDR2: LNHDA, SQIVND (reference sequence). V lost 5 bases and J lost 1; bases outside the gene matches: 1. The CDR3 sequence is 13 residues long. Written as DNA, the CDR3 is TGTGCCAGTAGTGGGACAGTCCAAGAGACCCAGTACTTC. It specifies CASSGTVQETQYF.

The chain carries TRBV11-3 and TRBJ2-7; the match to TRBD2 covers 9 bases. In germline, CDR1 is SGHNT, CDR2 YENEEA. CDR3 length equals 16 residues. With V trimmed by 0 bases and J by 4 bases, 7 bases remained unmatched. The CDR3 sequence: CASSLEGGRAIYEQYF. CDR3 DNA sequence: TGTGCCAGCAGCTTAGAAGGCGGGAGGGCCATTTACGAGCAGTACTTC.

The chain recombines TRBV7-9 with TRBJ1-4; TRBD1 aligns across 8 bases. Germline V lookup: CDR1 SEHNR, CDR2 FQNEAQ (reference sequence). The CDR3 runs to 15 residues. The ends lost 5 bases at V and 10 bases at J; junction bases unmatched: 12. The CDR3 protein is CASSQTGTGRGKLFF. The CDR3 coding sequence is TGTGCCAGCAGCCAAACCGGGACAGGCAGGGGAAAACTGTTTTTT.

The chain recombines TRBV14 with TRBJ2-2, with 8 bases that match TRBD2. The germline V gene encodes CDR1 SGHDN and CDR2 FVKESK. V shed 6 bases, J shed 6 bases, and the junction held 3 bases outside the gene matches. This CDR3 has 13 amino acids. CDR3 loop: CASRGTRAGELFF. In nucleotides, the CDR3 is TGTGCCAGCAGGGGGACTAGGGCCGGGGAGCTGTTTTTT.

This clone was recorded once. The chain employs TRBV5-1 and TRBJ2-3, with D unresolved. The CDR3 sequence is 13 residues long. Germline V gene lookup returns CDR1 SGHRS and CDR2 YFSETQ. Deletions cut 1 base from V and 6 bases from J, with 9 bases between. The CDR3 protein is CASSLSNGDTQYF. The CDR3 DNA sequence: TGCGCCAGCAGCTTGAGTAACGGGGATACGCAGTATTTT. The entire variable domain, with the rest obtained from reference TRBV5-1 and TRBJ2-3, is as follows: KAGVTQTPRYLIKTRGQQVTLSCSPISGHRSVSWYQQTPGQGLQFLFEYFSETQRNKGNFPGRFSGRQFSNSRSEMNVSTLELGDSALYLCASSLSNGDTQYFGPGTRLTVL.

The chain combines TRBV7-9 with TRBJ2-2; D ambiguous. Trimming left V 2 bases short and J 6 bases short, with 10 bases between. The CDR3 sequence is 14 residues long. CDR1 SEHNR and CDR2 FQNEAQ come from the germline V gene (reference sequence). The CDR3 reads CASSLPLWPGELFF. CDR3 DNA: TGTGCCAGCAGCTTACCCTTATGGCCCGGGGAGCTGTTTTTT.

The chain joins TRBV7-9 to TRBJ2-5, with 9 bases lining up with TRBD2. The CDR3 extends over 16 amino acids. The germline V gene has CDR1 SEHNR and CDR2 FQNEAQ (reference sequence). V shed 5 bases and J 5 bases; nucleotides not matched to a gene: 12. The CDR3 sequence is CASSGRSELAGETQYF. The CDR3 nucleotides are TGTGCCAGCAGCGGTAGAAGTGAACTAGCGGGTGAGACCCAGTACTTC.

The genes are TRBV15 and TRBJ2-7; TRBD2 matches at 10 bases. CDR3 length equals 15 residues. The germline CDR1 and CDR2 sequences are LNHNV and YYDKDF (reference sequence). V was pared by 0 bases and J by 6 bases, with 5 bases of the junction left unmatched. The CDR3 region is CATSRDLAGDGEQYF. The CDR3, as DNA: TGTGCCACCAGCAGAGATCTAGCGGGAGATGGCGAGCAGTACTTC.

The V gene is TRBV2, the J gene TRBJ1-1; TRBD1 might be the D (6 bases). Trimming left V 6 bases short and J 5 bases short, with 13 bases between. The CDR3 contains 13 residues. Germline V gene sequence: CDR1 SNHLY, CDR2 FYNNEI. The DNA for the CDR3 is TGTGCCAGCAGGGACACAGGGAAAACTGAAGCTTTCTTT. Translating it yields CASRDTGKTEAFF.

This clone has a single count. The V and J genes are TRBV30 and TRBJ1-3; D is uncertain. CDR1 is GTSNPN, CDR2 SVGIG, per germline (reference sequence). The CDR3 is made up of 12 amino acids. V was shortened by 3 bases and J by 0 bases, with 3 bases between the two germline ends. Written as DNA, the CDR3 is TGTGCCTGGAGGTACTCTGGAAACACCATATATTTT. Protein sequence: CAWRYSGNTIYF.

The chain recombines TRBV9 with TRBJ2-5; 8 bases align to TRBD2. The CDR3 covers 17 residues. V shed 3 bases, J shed 2 bases, and the junction held 12 bases outside the gene matches. Germline V gives CDR1 SGDLS, CDR2 YYNGEE. The CDR3 sequence is CASSEQGAGGLQETQYF. Written as DNA, the CDR3 is TGTGCCAGCAGCGAACAAGGCGCGGGAGGATTACAAGAGACCCAGTACTTC.

J is TRBJ1-5 and V is TRBV30; D uncertain. V lost 8 bases and J lost 9, with 14 bases in between. The CDR3 runs to 11 residues. Looked up from germline, CDR1 is GTSNPN and CDR2 is SVGIG (reference sequence). CDR3 DNA: TGTGCCCGGCTCGGGGTGCGGCCCCAGCATTTT. Amino acid sequence: CARLGVRPQHF.

The CDR3 region is CASNSDRPLLEGYTF. CDR3 DNA: TGTGCCAGCAATTCAGATCGGCCCCTTCTGGAGGGCTACACCTTC. The chain combines TRBV27 with TRBJ1-2; no clear D gene. Trimming cost V 7 bases and J 8 bases, with 23 bases left between them. This CDR3 is built from 15 residues. Germline assignment: CDR1 MNHEY and CDR2 SMNVEV (reference sequence).

This CDR3 is CASSLALAGLSSYEQYF. The DNA of the CDR3 is TGCGCCAGCAGCTTGGCGCTAGCGGGCCTGAGCTCCTACGAGCAGTACTTC. The chain couples TRBV5-1 to TRBJ2-7, with 8 bases aligning to TRBD2. The CDR3 spans 17 residues. V lost 0 bases to trimming and J lost 0 bases; unmatched junction nucleotides: 8. Germline V lookup: CDR1 SGHRS, CDR2 YFSETQ.

There are a few counts of this clone. The chain carries TRBV19 and TRBJ2-7; TRBD1 aligns across 7 bases. In germline, CDR1 is LNHDA, CDR2 SQIVND (reference sequence). V lost 4 bases to trimming and J lost 5 bases; unmatched junction nucleotides: 8. This CDR3 contains 14 residues. CDR3 DNA: TGTGCCAGTAGTACATACAGGGGAGATAACGAGCAGTACTTC. Its protein is CASSTYRGDNEQYF.